This is a list of T cell receptor beta chains from one sample in a study of T cell responses to AZD1222 COVID-19 vaccine. Some clones are missing from TCRdb's copy, which holds only in-frame ones; the method was immunoSEQ multiplex PCR. The data contain 150,000 to 200,000 clones, just under 95% of them singletons. Specimen: peripheral blood, collected on day 0 of AZD1222 vaccination. These receptors were taken from an adult in good health. Both conserved end residues are part of each CDR3. A D gene is named only where the DNA matches it firmly. Only part of the rows carry a size: once, few, many, or a class if the clone is expanded.

V	D	J	size	CDR3	DNA
TRBV10-2	.	TRBJ1-1	.	CASSQDSTEAFF	TGCGCCAGCAGTCAGGACAGCACTGAAGCTTTCTTT
TRBV28	.	TRBJ2-1	.	CASSYKSSYNEQFF	TGTGCCAGCAGTTATAAGAGCTCCTACAATGAGCAGTTCTTC
TRBV10-2	.	TRBJ2-3	.	CASSRTDTQYF	TGCGCCAGCAGTCGCACAGATACGCAGTATTTT
TRBV27	.	TRBJ1-2	.	CASSLSPGGGFEYTF	TGTGCCAGCAGTTTATCGCCGGGGGGAGGATTTGAATACACCTTC
TRBV4-2	.	TRBJ2-7	.	CASSQPRPGDEQYF	TGTGCCAGCAGCCAACCTAGGCCTGGGGACGAGCAGTACTTC
TRBV7-9	TRBD1	TRBJ1-1	.	CASSLVQGVSTEAFF	TGTGCCAGCAGCTTAGTCCAGGGGGTAAGCACTGAAGCTTTCTTT
TRBV11-2	TRBD1	TRBJ1-2	.	CASSLDRGSYGYTF	TGTGCCAGCAGCTTGGACAGGGGTTCTTATGGCTACACCTTC
TRBV6-2/TRBV6-3	TRBD1	TRBJ1-1	.	CASSWDRGGTEAFF	TGTGCCAGCAGTTGGGACAGGGGAGGCACTGAAGCTTTCTTT
TRBV20-1	.	TRBJ1-5	once	CSASKGDNQPQHF	TGCAGTGCTAGTAAGGGGGACAATCAGCCCCAGCATTTT
TRBV2	TRBD2	TRBJ2-7	.	CASALLAGVNEQYF	TGTGCCAGCGCCCTGCTCGCGGGGGTCAACGAGCAGTACTTC
TRBV15	.	TRBJ2-5	.	CATSGRYQETQYF	TGTGCCACCAGCGGTAGATACCAAGAGACCCAGTACTTC
TRBV7-9	.	TRBJ2-1	.	CASSPIWDSTYNEQFF	TGTGCCAGCAGCCCGATTTGGGACTCCACCTACAATGAGCAGTTCTTC
TRBV5-1	.	TRBJ1-2	.	CASSLGRNAGGYTF	TGCGCCAGCAGCTTGGGCCGTAACGCTGGGGGCTACACCTTC
TRBV6-6	.	TRBJ1-5	.	CASSNREGSNQPQHF	TGTGCCAGCAGCAACAGGGAAGGGAGCAATCAGCCCCAGCATTTT
TRBV29-1	TRBD2	TRBJ2-1	.	CSVSRVAGDYNEQFF	TGCAGCGTGAGCCGGGTGGCGGGGGATTACAATGAGCAGTTCTTC
TRBV28	TRBD2	TRBJ2-7	.	CASRTISGSSEQYF	TGTGCCAGCAGAACGATTAGCGGGAGCTCGGAGCAGTACTTC
TRBV2	.	TRBJ2-7	.	CASSALSYEQYF	TGTGCCAGCAGTGCTCTATCCTACGAGCAGTACTTC